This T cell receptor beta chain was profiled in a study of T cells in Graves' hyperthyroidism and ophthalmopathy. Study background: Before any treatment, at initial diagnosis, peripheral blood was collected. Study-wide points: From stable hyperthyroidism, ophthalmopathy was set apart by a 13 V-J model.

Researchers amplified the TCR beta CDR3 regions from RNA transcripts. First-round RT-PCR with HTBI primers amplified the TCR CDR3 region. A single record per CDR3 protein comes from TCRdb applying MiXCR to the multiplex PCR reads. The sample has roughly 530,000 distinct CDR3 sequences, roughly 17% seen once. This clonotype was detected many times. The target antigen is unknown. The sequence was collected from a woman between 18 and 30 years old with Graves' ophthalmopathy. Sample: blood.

The CDR3 is CASSQAGGRSPLHF. CDR3 nucleotides: TGTGCCAGCAGTCAAGCGGGAGGACGCTCACCCCTCCACTTT. V and J are TRBV6-2 or TRBV6-3 and TRBJ1-6; no definite D call. The V end was cut by 5 bases, the J end by 10 bases, with 15 bases between. The CDR3 extends over 14 amino acids. CDR1 and CDR2 (germline): MNHEY, SVGEGT.